Listed here are 27 T cell receptor beta chains from one sample, sequenced in a study of patients and donors after allogeneic stem cell transplantation (dated by TCRdb to the early 2020s). Libraries were made using RT-PCR. The sequencer was a NextSeq 550. TCRdb took the public reads, trimmed them with fastp at Q25, ran MiXCR for clone calling and kept in-frame beta chains. Each record represents a unique CDR3 protein, reported with the most common genes and DNA among its rows. This sample holds approximately 200,000 distinct CDR3 sequences; less than 15% were observed only once. 11% of the sample is in the top ten clones. Specimen: blood, either unsorted or a sorted T cell fraction (not recorded which). The origin of the receptors is a human donor who was either an allogeneic HSCT recipient or a stem cell or donor lymphocyte infusion donor (not recorded which). It is not recorded whose cells these are; they may come from a transplant donor.

The table lists this clonotype with a few counts. The gene calls are TRBV3-1 and TRBJ1-5; 7 nucleotides agree with TRBD1. The V gene end was trimmed by 4 bases and the J gene end by 6 bases; junction bases not matched to a gene: 9. The V gene's germline CDR1 is LGHDT and CDR2 YNNKEL (reference sequence). The CDR3 is 15 residues long. The CDR3 spells CASSPGRGQAQPQHF. The CDR3 coding sequence is TGTGCCAGCAGCCCCGGGAGGGGGCAAGCTCAGCCCCAGCATTTT.

In this sample, this clonotype turned up many times. V is TRBV19 and J is TRBJ1-5, with D possibly matching TRBD1 (5 bases). Germline CDR1 reads LNHDA; CDR2 reads SQIVND (reference sequence). The CDR3 is 15 amino acids. V was cut by 6 bases and J by 0 bases, with 12 bases left in between. DNA for the CDR3: TGTGCCAGTAGCACGCGCAGGGATAGCAATCAGCCCCAGCATTTT. Its translation is CASSTRRDSNQPQHF.

V and J are TRBV12-3 or TRBV12-4 and TRBJ2-7; 9 nucleotides line up with TRBD1. The CDR3 contains 15 residues. J was trimmed by 0 bases and V by 3 bases; bases with no gene match: 3. DNA of the CDR3: TGTGCCAGCAGTTTTCTGACAGGGGGCTCCTACGAGCAGTACTTC. Protein product: CASSFLTGGSYEQYF.

The rearrangement links TRBV4-1 to TRBJ2-1, with TRBD1 identical over 8 bases. The CDR3 covers 15 residues. Per germline, CDR1 MGHRA and CDR2 YSYEKL. Losses at the gene ends were 5 bases for V and 3 bases for J; bases not matched to a gene: 6. The CDR3 is CASSFLGTGYNEQFF. The CDR3 DNA reads as TGCGCCAGCAGCTTTCTTGGGACAGGCTACAATGAGCAGTTCTTC.

This clonotype has only a few counts. The chain is built from TRBV12-3 or TRBV12-4 and TRBJ2-5, with D possibly matching TRBD1 (6 bases). V lost 4 bases to trimming and J lost 1 base, with 13 bases between them. The CDR3 totals 15 residues. CDR3 coding DNA: TGTGCCAGCAGTTACCTTCAGGGGACCCAAGAGACCCAGTACTTC. Its translation: CASSYLQGTQETQYF.

This clonotype was counted only a few times. The chain couples TRBV9 to TRBJ1-1; no definite D call. CDR1 SGDLS and CDR2 YYNGEE come from the germline V gene. The CDR3 consists of 14 residues. The V and J ends lost 0 bases and 5 bases respectively, with 11 bases between them. The CDR3 spells CASSVGRMTTEAFF. The CDR3 DNA is TGTGCCAGCAGCGTAGGCAGGATGACTACTGAAGCTTTCTTT.

The sample holds many counts of this clonotype. The chain combines TRBV5-5 with TRBJ1-1; 7 bases map to TRBD1. This CDR3 comprises 18 residues. Germline V gene sequence: CDR1 SGHKS, CDR2 YYEKEE (reference sequence). V shed 4 bases and J 3 bases; nucleotides not matched to a gene: 18. CDR3: CASSMRYRDRVKDTEAFF. In DNA form, the CDR3 reads TGTGCCAGCAGCATGCGCTACCGCGACAGGGTGAAGGACACTGAAGCTTTCTTT.

This clonotype was counted only a few times. J is TRBJ1-6 and V is TRBV20-1; D remains ambiguous. The CDR3 is 16 residues long. The germline gives CDR1 DFQATT, CDR2 SNEGSKA (reference sequence). Trimming cost V 1 base and J 0 bases, with 10 bases left between them. The CDR3 DNA is TGCAGTGCTAGAGGATCGGGAAGCTCCTATAATTCACCCCTCCACTTT. Translation gives CSARGSGSSYNSPLHF.

There are a few counts of this clonotype. V and J are TRBV11-2 and TRBJ2-3; D not resolved. This CDR3 is 15 amino acids long. Trimming shortened V by 1 base and J by 0 bases, and 8 bases separated the two germline ends. CDR1 and CDR2 from the germline V gene are SGHAT and FQNNGV. The CDR3 bases are TGTGCCAGCAGCTTAGTTTCAACTAGCACAGATACGCAGTATTTT. Amino acid sequence: CASSLVSTSTDTQYF.

This clonotype was recorded at least ten times. The chain recombines TRBV20-1 with TRBJ1-6; TRBD1 aligns across 8 bases. Looked up from germline, CDR1 is DFQATT and CDR2 is SNEGSKA (reference sequence). The length of the CDR3 is 14 residues. J lost 6 bases, V lost 6 bases, and 7 bases had no gene match. The CDR3 DNA follows: TGCAGTGCCGAGAGGACAGGGCTTAATTCACCCCTCCACTTT. This sequence encodes CSAERTGLNSPLHF.

The CDR3 DNA reads TGCAGTGCTAGATTCCCAGCGGGAGGCTACGAGCAGTACTTC. It is translated as CSARFPAGGYEQYF. The chain couples TRBV20-1 to TRBJ2-7; TRBD2 agrees at 9 bases. Trimming removed 2 bases from V and 3 bases from J; junction bases left unmatched: 5. Germline CDR1 is DFQATT and CDR2 is SNEGSKA (reference sequence). CDR3 size: 14 residues.

This clonotype appeared many times. In DNA form, the CDR3 reads TGCGCCAGCAGCAGGGACGGACAGCTCTGGGAGCAGTACTTC. Translation gives CASSRDGQLWEQYF. The chain has TRBV5-1 and TRBJ2-7; D is possibly TRBD1 (6 bases). Germline V gene lookup returns CDR1 SGHRS and CDR2 YFSETQ. V was shortened by 4 bases and J by 7 bases, with 18 bases between the two germline ends. The CDR3 runs to 14 residues.

The chain links TRBV18 to TRBJ1-1; D remains ambiguous. The CDR3 covers 13 residues. The germline gives CDR1 KGHSH, CDR2 LQKENI. Trimming left V 3 bases short and J 4 bases short, with 9 bases between. CDR3 sequence reads: CASSPSTSTEAFF. CDR3 coding DNA: TGTGCCAGCTCACCCTCGACAAGCACTGAAGCTTTCTTT.

The chain links TRBV6-1 to TRBJ2-7; 7 bases are shared with TRBD1. Germline-derived CDR1 and CDR2 are MNHNS and SASEGT. V gave up 5 bases and J gave up 4 bases; unmatched junction bases: 8. CDR3 length: 14 amino acids. Here the CDR3 reads CASSHRGIGYEQYF. The DNA for the CDR3 is TGTGCCAGCAGTCACAGGGGAATTGGGTACGAGCAGTACTTC.

This clonotype came up a few times. The gene calls are TRBV7-3 and TRBJ2-1, with 8 bases aligning to TRBD2. CDR3 length: 20 residues. Per germline, CDR1 SGHTA and CDR2 FQGTGA. V lost 1 base and J lost 4; bases outside the gene matches: 18. DNA for the CDR3: TGTGCCAGCAGCTTAAACGAGCGGGGGCCTAGAAGAAGGTTTTACAATGAGCAGTTCTTC. It is translated as CASSLNERGPRRRFYNEQFF.

The J gene is TRBJ2-5, the V gene TRBV5-4; the match to TRBD2 covers 14 bases. The CDR3 has 17 amino acids. Germline CDR1 reads SGHNT; CDR2 reads YYREEE (reference sequence). The J segment lost 5 bases and the V segment lost 4 bases, leaving 10 bases of the junction unmatched. The CDR3 is CASSTRTSGRRVETQYF. The CDR3 region has the DNA TGTGCCAGCAGCACCAGGACTAGCGGGAGGAGGGTGGAGACCCAGTACTTC.

The genes are TRBV29-1 and TRBJ2-3; D possibly corresponds to TRBD2 (5 bases). V was trimmed by 4 bases and J by 0 bases, leaving 8 bases between them. Germline values: CDR1 SQVTM, CDR2 ANQGSEA. The CDR3 totals 13 residues. CDR3 loop: CSVVRTSTDTQYF. The DNA of the CDR3 is TGCAGCGTTGTGCGGACTAGCACAGATACGCAGTATTTT.

V gene TRBV4-1 combines with J gene TRBJ1-1, with 8 bases identical to TRBD1. The CDR3 has 16 residues. Per the germline V gene, CDR1 is MGHRA and CDR2 is YSYEKL. Germline trimming cut 0 bases from V and 1 base from J; bases unmatched to any gene: 4. CDR3 loop: CASSQEDRARNTEAFF. DNA for the CDR3: TGCGCCAGCAGCCAAGAGGACAGGGCCCGGAACACTGAAGCTTTCTTT.

The rearrangement joins TRBV7-2 to TRBJ1-4; D is unclear. Between the trimmed V and J ends, which lost 6 bases and 8 bases, there was a span of 16 bases. In germline, CDR1 is SGHTA, CDR2 FQGNSA. The CDR3 has 14 amino acids. The CDR3 protein is CASREARAGEKLFF. The CDR3 nucleotides are TGTGCCAGCAGAGAGGCCCGGGCCGGGGAAAAACTGTTTTTT.

The genes are TRBV7-9 and TRBJ1-1, with TRBD1 as a possible D gene (5 bases). V was cut by 0 bases and J by 12 bases, with 17 bases left in between. This CDR3 contains 14 residues. The germline CDR1 and CDR2 sequences are SEHNR and FQNEAQ (reference sequence). The CDR3 spells CASSLAGTPHRSFF. The CDR3 nucleotides read TGTGCCAGCAGCTTAGCCGGGACTCCTCACCGGTCTTTCTTT.

This clonotype was detected a few times. The chain combines TRBV5-1 with TRBJ1-2; D call uncertain. The CDR3 extends over 14 amino acids. Germline CDR1 and CDR2: SGHRS and YFSETQ. Trimming pared 5 bases from V and 0 bases from J, leaving 11 bases between. The CDR3 region has the DNA TGCGCCAGCAGTTCCGGGCCCCCTAACTATGGCTACACCTTC. This encodes CASSSGPPNYGYTF.

This clonotype occurred a few times. The V gene is TRBV6-1, the J gene TRBJ2-1, with D unresolved. The germline gives CDR1 MNHNS, CDR2 SASEGT. The V end was cut by 1 base, the J end by 6 bases, with 13 bases between. The CDR3 has 15 residues. This chain's CDR3 is CASSEVGLVGNEQFF. The CDR3 coding sequence is TGTGCCAGCAGTGAAGTGGGGTTGGTAGGCAATGAGCAGTTCTTC.

This clonotype came up many times. V gene TRBV5-6 combines with J gene TRBJ1-2, with 12 nucleotides matching TRBD1. J was trimmed by 7 bases and V by 6 bases; bases with no gene match: 10. Germline CDR1 reads SGHDT; CDR2 reads YYEEEE. The CDR3 length is 15 residues. CDR3 sequence: CASNVVGTGGSGYTF. Here the CDR3 DNA reads TGTGCCAGCAACGTGGTAGGGACAGGGGGCTCTGGCTACACCTTC.

This clonotype was seen ten or more times. This rearrangement joins TRBV30 to TRBJ1-6; D possibly corresponds to TRBD1 (6 bases). CDR1 is GTSNPN, CDR2 SVGIG, per germline (reference sequence). The V end was cut by 3 bases, the J end by 0 bases, with 15 bases between. The CDR3 is 17 amino acids. The CDR3 DNA is TGTGCCTGGAGGTCCGGGACACCAAGCTCCTATAATTCACCCCTCCACTTT. The encoded protein is CAWRSGTPSSYNSPLHF. Based on the CDR3 plus reference TRBV30 and TRBJ1-6, the full variable domain is SQTIHQWPATLVQPVGSPLSLECTVEGTSNPNLYWYRQAAGRGLQLLFYSVGIGQISSEVPQNLSASRPQDRQFILSSKKLLLSDSGFYLCAWRSGTPSSYNSPLHFGNGTRLTVT.

In regard to this clonotype: A far larger clone is only one base removed, so a read error is likely. The chain recombines TRBV5-6 with TRBJ2-5; no firm D call. Trimming cost V 5 bases and J 1 base, with 3 bases left between them. Germline V gene lookup returns CDR1 SGHDT and CDR2 YYEEEE. This CDR3 spans 11 amino acids. The chain's CDR3 is CASRSQETQYF. The CDR3 DNA follows: TGTGCCAGCAGATCCCAAGAGACCCAGTACTTC.

The V call is TRBV3-1, the J call TRBJ2-6, with D maybe TRBD1 (5 bases). This CDR3 comprises 17 residues. Trimming shortened V by 0 bases and J by 2 bases, and 11 bases separated the two germline ends. Germline V gene data show CDR1 as LGHDT and CDR2 as YNNKEL (reference sequence). The CDR3 is CASSQDPRAAGANVLTF. The CDR3 nucleotides read TGTGCCAGCAGCCAAGATCCCAGGGCCGCTGGGGCCAACGTCCTGACTTTC.

This clonotype was counted a few times. J is TRBJ2-3 and V is TRBV24-1; 11 bases are shared with TRBD1. The CDR3 has 15 residues. Germline V lookup: CDR1 KGHDR, CDR2 SFDVKD. The V gene end was trimmed by 3 bases and the J gene end by 3 bases; junction bases not matched to a gene: 1. In DNA form, the CDR3 reads TGTGCCACCAGTGATCGGGACAGGGGGACAGATACGCAGTATTTT. Translating it yields CATSDRDRGTDTQYF.